The rows below give T cell receptor beta chains drawn from one sample of a study of blood T cells in healthy people across ages. TCRdb passed the 5' RACE reads through MiXCR, listing each CDR3 protein once. The table lists about 680,000 distinct CDR3 sequences, 49% of them singletons. Sequencing input: blood. The receptors originated from a woman aged 55 to 70 in good health. Each CDR3 is given with its conserved first and last residue. D genes are given only for firm matches. Clone size is stated in some rows and not others, as once, few, many or a class when expanded.

j_call d_call v_call clone_size cdr3_nt cdr3_aa
TRBJ2-5 - TRBV20-1 once TGCAGTGCTAGAGATACGGGCCTGGAGGAGGAGACCCAGTACTTC CSARDTGLEEETQYF
TRBJ2-7 - TRBV6-5 - TGTGCCAGCAGTACTTCCCGGGACATCGGTCTCCACGAGCAGTACTTC CASSTSRDIGLHEQYF
TRBJ2-7 - TRBV20-1 once TGCAGTGCTAGCGGTCTTGGGACCTTGATCTACAATGAGCAGTACTTC CSASGLGTLIYNEQYF
TRBJ2-3 - TRBV6-5 few TGTGCCAGCAGTTTAGGCAGACCCAGCACAGATACGCAGTATTTT CASSLGRPSTDTQYF
TRBJ2-5 - TRBV18 - TGTGCCAGCTCACCAGGTTTACAATCTCCTGCTCGTGAGACCCAGTACTTC CASSPGLQSPARETQYF
TRBJ2-1 TRBD2 TRBV20-1 - TGCAGCTATAGCGGGAGGACCGATATAAGCTCCTACAATGAGCAGTTCTTC CSYSGRTDISSYNEQFF
TRBJ1-2 - TRBV9 few TGTGCCAGCAGCGTAGCGGGAAAAGTCGCTTCTAACTATGGCTACACCTTC CASSVAGKVASNYGYTF
TRBJ2-1 - TRBV5-1 - TGCGCCAGCAGCTCGGACTTAACCTACAATGAGCAGTTCTTC CASSSDLTYNEQFF
TRBJ2-7 - TRBV2 - TGTGCCAGCACCAATGGTAGGACACTATCCTACGAGCAGTACTTC CASTNGRTLSYEQYF
TRBJ1-2 TRBD1 TRBV20-1 few TGCAGTGCTAGGCACCTGGACAGGGAGAACCTCTACACCTTC CSARHLDRENLYTF
TRBJ1-2 - TRBV24-1 - TGTGCCACCAGTGATTGGAGACCTGCTAACTATGGCTACACCTTC CATSDWRPANYGYTF
TRBJ1-6 TRBD1 TRBV12-3/TRBV12-4 few TGTGCCAGCAGGACAGGGGTGGGAGCAAATTCACCCCTCCACTTT CASRTGVGANSPLHF
TRBJ2-5 TRBD1 TRBV15 few TGTGCCACCAGCAGAGATTCAGGGGGAGAGACCCAGTACTTC CATSRDSGGETQYF
TRBJ1-1 - TRBV29-1 - TGCAGCGTTACTTGGGGGGGAGCCTCAGAAGCTTTCTTT CSVTWGGASEAFF
TRBJ2-7 TRBD1 TRBV6-2/TRBV6-3 once TGTGCCAGCAGCAAAGCCGGGGACAGGGGTATATACGAGCAGTACTTC CASSKAGDRGIYEQYF
TRBJ1-1 - TRBV29-1 few TGCAGCGCCAAGGAGGGGGGGAGGAATGAAGCTTTCTTT CSAKEGGRNEAFF
TRBJ1-2 - TRBV12-3/TRBV12-4 - TGTGCCAGCACCCTCCGGGCTTCTTCTTATGGCTACACCTTC CASTLRASSYGYTF
TRBJ2-7 - TRBV5-1 once TGCGCCAGCAGCTTAGGTGGGCTGAAGCTAAGCCCCTACGAGCAGTACTTC CASSLGGLKLSPYEQYF
TRBJ2-2 TRBD2 TRBV6-2/TRBV6-3 - TGTGCCAGCAGTTATCTAGCGGGTGGCGGGGAGCTGTTTTTT CASSYLAGGGELFF
TRBJ2-1 TRBD2 TRBV2 few TGTGCCAGCAGGTTGACTAGCGGGAGCTCCTACAATGAGCAGTTCTTC CASRLTSGSSYNEQFF
TRBJ2-7 - TRBV7-2 - TGTGCCAGCAGCTTACGGGGGAACCTTCCCTACGAGCAGTACTTC CASSLRGNLPYEQYF
TRBJ2-5 - TRBV6-5 - TGTGCCAGCAGTTACTCGGGGGACACCCAAGAGACCCAGTACTTC CASSYSGDTQETQYF
TRBJ2-7 - TRBV27 few TGTGCCAGCAGTTTTGGATCCTTCTCCTACGAGCAGTACTTC CASSFGSFSYEQYF
TRBJ2-1 TRBD2 TRBV4-2 - TGTGCCAGCAGCCAAGAACTGGCGGGAGGTGGTTATGAGCAGTTCTTC CASSQELAGGGYEQFF
TRBJ2-6 - TRBV5-5 - TGTGCCAGCAGCTTGTTCCGGGTCTCTGGGGCCAACGTCCTGACTTTC CASSLFRVSGANVLTF
TRBJ2-1 - TRBV20-1 few TGCAGTGCCAACTATCCCGGGAACAATGAGCAGTTCTTC CSANYPGNNEQFF
TRBJ2-1 - TRBV20-1 - TGCAGTGCTAGATGGGGGCACAATGAGCAGTTCTTC CSARWGHNEQFF
TRBJ2-7 - TRBV7-2 - TGTGCCAGCAGCTTAGAGGCAGCTAAAACCTACGAGCAGTACTTC CASSLEAAKTYEQYF
TRBJ2-3 TRBD2 TRBV18 - TGTGCCAGCTCACCAACTAGCGTCACAGATACGCAGTATTTT CASSPTSVTDTQYF
TRBJ1-5 TRBD1 TRBV7-2 - TGTGCCAGCAGCACGACAGGGGGTAGGCCCCAGCATTTT CASSTTGGRPQHF
TRBJ2-1 - TRBV5-1 - TGCGCCAGCAGCTTGGATCTGAGCTCCTACGATGAGCAGTTCTTC CASSLDLSSYDEQFF
TRBJ1-1 - TRBV5-1 - TGCGCCAGCAGCTTGTGGGAGGGGGACACTGAAGCTTTCTTT CASSLWEGDTEAFF
TRBJ2-4 - TRBV28 few TGTGCCAGCAGTTATGCCGGGGGCGCCAAAAACATTCAGTACTTC CASSYAGGAKNIQYF
TRBJ2-5 TRBD2 TRBV12-3/TRBV12-4 - TGTGCCAGCACCGACGAGTCCGCGGGAGAGCAGTACTTC CASTDESAGEQYF
TRBJ2-5 - TRBV20-1 many TGCAGTGCTAGAGAGTTAATCGTCCAAGAGACCCAGTACTTC CSARELIVQETQYF
TRBJ2-1 - TRBV6-2/TRBV6-3 - TGTGCCAGCAGTTACAAGTGGGACTCCTACAATGAGCAGTTCTTC CASSYKWDSYNEQFF
TRBJ2-1 - TRBV7-2 - TGTGCCAGCAGCTTAGCGTCGAGCTCCTACAATGAGCAGTTCTTC CASSLASSSYNEQFF
TRBJ1-6 - TRBV18 - TGTGCCAGCTCACCTAGACAAGTCGGGAGGGATTCACCCCTCCACTTT CASSPRQVGRDSPLHF
TRBJ2-6 - TRBV29-1 - TGCAGCGTTGAAGATCGGGTGAAACCTGGGGCCAACGTCCTGACTTTC CSVEDRVKPGANVLTF
TRBJ2-1 - TRBV28 few TGTGCCAGCAGTTCCAAGCGGGAGCAGTTCTTC CASSSKREQFF
TRBJ2-5 TRBD2 TRBV30 - TGTGCCTGGAGGACGGGGGGACCGCACGAGACCCAGTACTTC CAWRTGGPHETQYF
TRBJ2-1 - TRBV4-3 many TGCGCCAGCAGCCAAGACAGGTCTAGCAGGGCGAATGAGCAGTTCTTC CASSQDRSSRANEQFF
TRBJ1-2 TRBD1 TRBV6-6 - TGTGCCAGCAGACCCGGACAGGGTGACAGCTACACCTTC CASRPGQGDSYTF
TRBJ2-7 TRBD2 TRBV4-2 - TGTGCCAGCAGCCAAGAAAGGAAACTAGCGGGAGGCGGAGAGGCCCAGTACTTC CASSQERKLAGGGEAQYF
TRBJ2-7 - TRBV25-1 many TGTGCCAGCAGTGGGCAATGGGCGGGGTCCTACGAGCAGTACTTC CASSGQWAGSYEQYF
TRBJ1-6 - TRBV4-2 - TGTGCCAGCGGCCAAGTAAATGGGAATTCACCCCTCCACTTT CASGQVNGNSPLHF
TRBJ2-7 - TRBV7-3 few TGTGCCAGCAGCTTAAAGGCTTACTACGAGCAGTACTTC CASSLKAYYEQYF
TRBJ2-5 TRBD2 TRBV6-2/TRBV6-3 - TGTGCCAGCACCGACCCCTCGGGTAGCGGGACCCTTTTACGAGGGCAGTACTTC CASTDPSGSGTLLRGQYF
TRBJ2-7 TRBD2 TRBV9 - TGTGCCAGCAGCCCCGGGACTAGCGCTAGAAATGAGCAGTACTTC CASSPGTSARNEQYF
TRBJ2-7 - TRBV20-1 - TGCAGTGCTAGAGATCCGGGCGGGACTTCTTACGAGCAGTACTTC CSARDPGGTSYEQYF
TRBJ1-2 TRBD1 TRBV2 - TGTGCCAGCAGCTCAAGGGACAGGGACGGCTACACCTTC CASSSRDRDGYTF
TRBJ2-1 TRBD2 TRBV28 few TGTGCCAGCTCACCCGCGGGAGCAAGTCGCAGTGAGCAGTTCTTC CASSPAGASRSEQFF
TRBJ1-2 TRBD1 TRBV12-3/TRBV12-4 once TGTGCCAGCAGGGGGACAGGGGGAGAGGGCTACACCTTC CASRGTGGEGYTF
TRBJ2-5 TRBD2 TRBV29-1 - TGCAGCGTCGGGAGGGGAGGGGAGACCCAGTACTTC CSVGRGGETQYF
TRBJ2-7 TRBD1 TRBV7-3 - TGTGCCAGCAGCTTGGCCGGGACAGAAGTCTACGAGCAGTACTTC CASSLAGTEVYEQYF
TRBJ1-4 - TRBV5-1 - TGCGCCAGCACCGAGGGGCCGGGGGCTAATGAAAAACTGTTTTTT CASTEGPGANEKLFF
TRBJ1-2 TRBD1 TRBV11-1 - TGTGCCAGCAGCTTCCCATTCCCCCCTGCCGGGACAGGGTATGAAATGGATGGCTACACCTTC CASSFPFPPAGTGYEMDGYTF
TRBJ2-5 - TRBV10-3 - TGTGCCATCAGTGAGCAGTTACAGGCAGAGACCCAGTACTTC CAISEQLQAETQYF